These 14 T cell receptor beta chains originate from one sample sequenced in a study of radiotherapy plus CTLA-4 blockade in lung cancer. Clones were read by immunoSEQ multiplex PCR, and TCRdb kept only the in-frame ones, dropping some. Of approximately 100,000 clones listed, under 90% are singletons. Source: peripheral blood, taken from a patient treated with radiotherapy plus ipilimumab. The source is a human donor with non-small cell lung cancer that progressed on radiotherapy plus ipilimumab. Some clones in this sample may be carry-over from other donors' samples.

The rearrangement uses TRBV5-4 and TRBJ2-5, with D uncertain. V lost 4 bases and J lost 5, with 15 bases in between. Germline CDR1 and CDR2: SGHNT and YYREEE (reference sequence). The CDR3 covers 14 residues. This CDR3 reads CASSLTDRPETQYF. The CDR3 DNA sequence: TGTGCCAGCAGCCTAACGGACCGCCCGGAGACCCAGTACTTC.

This sequence joins TRBV7-6 and TRBJ2-5, with 13 bases identical to TRBD2. The CDR3 contains 15 residues. The junction had 4 bases not matched to a gene; V was cut back by 7 bases and J by 2 bases. Germline CDR1 and CDR2: SGHVS and FNYEAQ. CDR3 DNA: TGTGCCAGCACCAGGGGACTAGCGGGACAAGAGACCCAGTACTTC. Translated, it gives CASTRGLAGQETQYF.

This chain joins TRBV7-9 and TRBJ2-3; 8 bases agree with TRBD2. This CDR3 is built from 16 residues. The V gene end was trimmed by 5 bases and the J gene end by 3 bases; junction bases not matched to a gene: 10. Germline CDR1 SEHNR, CDR2 FQNEAQ (reference sequence). The CDR3 here is CASSPTTSGWTDTQYF. CDR3 nucleotides: TGTGCCAGCAGCCCAACCACTAGCGGATGGACAGATACGCAGTATTTT.

This clone has a handful of counts. The gene calls are TRBV5-6 and TRBJ2-5; 10 bases agree with TRBD2. Per the germline V gene, CDR1 is SGHDT and CDR2 is YYEEEE. This CDR3 is built from 13 residues. J gave up 4 bases and V 4 bases, and 1 base lay outside the gene matches. DNA for the CDR3: TGTGCCAGCAGCCCTAGCGGGGGAGAGACCCAGTACTTC. Translation gives CASSPSGGETQYF.

V and J are TRBV5-1 and TRBJ2-7; a possible D gene is TRBD1 (5 bases). V lost 4 bases and J 3 bases, leaving 11 bases between the germline ends. CDR3 size: 13 residues. Germline loops: CDR1 SGHRS, CDR2 YFSETQ. In nucleotides, the CDR3 is TGCGCCAGCAGCCCAGGGTTGAGCTACGAGCAGTACTTC. The encoded protein is CASSPGLSYEQYF.

The CDR3 sequence: CASSTTGAKGNTIYF. The CDR3 bases are TGCGCCAGCAGCACGACAGGGGCGAAAGGAAACACCATATATTTT. This rearrangement joins TRBV5-1 to TRBJ1-3; 8 nucleotides agree with TRBD1. CDR3 length: 15 residues. CDR1 and CDR2 from the germline V gene are SGHRS and YFSETQ. With V trimmed by 4 bases and J by 4 bases, 7 bases remained unmatched.

This clone was seen more than once but under ten times. The gene calls are TRBV4-2 and TRBJ1-1; 10 nucleotides line up with TRBD1. CDR1 and CDR2 (germline): LGHNA, YNFKEQ. The ends lost 1 base at V and 3 bases at J; junction bases unmatched: 2. The CDR3 sequence is 15 residues long. The CDR3 here is CASSQGDRGDTEAFF. The CDR3 DNA sequence: TGTGCCAGCAGCCAAGGGGACAGGGGTGACACTGAAGCTTTCTTT.

This chain joins TRBV2 and TRBJ1-5; D gene unclear. CDR3 length: 13 residues. The germline V gene has CDR1 SNHLY and CDR2 FYNNEI. V was pared by 2 bases and J by 6 bases, with 8 bases between. The CDR3 reads CASSENLGQPQHF. The CDR3 DNA reads as TGTGCCAGCAGTGAAAATCTAGGTCAGCCCCAGCATTTT.

V gene TRBV5-1 combines with J gene TRBJ1-2; 7 bases match TRBD1. With V trimmed by 1 base and J by 6 bases, 6 bases remained unmatched. CDR1 and CDR2 from the germline V gene are SGHRS and YFSETQ. The CDR3 has 14 amino acids. The CDR3 spells CASSLRPGGDGYTF. CDR3 bases: TGCGCCAGCAGCTTGCGCCCAGGGGGGGATGGCTACACCTTC.

The chain has TRBV5-1 and TRBJ1-1, with a possible D match to TRBD1 (5 bases). The germline V gene has CDR1 SGHRS and CDR2 YFSETQ. V was cut by 4 bases and J by 3 bases, with 16 bases left in between. The CDR3 extends over 15 amino acids. The CDR3 spells CASSPVVGGDTEAFF. CDR3 coding DNA: TGCGCCAGCAGCCCCGTGGTGGGAGGGGACACTGAAGCTTTCTTT.

This chain uses TRBV29-1 with TRBJ1-4; perhaps TRBD1 as D (6 bases). CDR1 is SQVTM, CDR2 ANQGSEA, per germline. Trimming cost V 1 base and J 10 bases, with 22 bases left between them. This CDR3 is 16 amino acids long. CDR3: CSVEGSGGASFGKLFF. In DNA, the CDR3 is TGCAGCGTTGAAGGTTCCGGGGGGGCCTCTTTCGGAAAACTGTTTTTT.

This chain joins TRBV5-4 and TRBJ1-1, with D unclear. V was pared by 2 bases and J by 0 bases, with 11 bases between. The germline gives CDR1 SGHNT, CDR2 YYREEE (reference sequence). The CDR3 covers 15 residues. The CDR3 region has the DNA TGTGCCAGCAGCTTCTCGCCCAAGATGAACACTGAAGCTTTCTTT. Protein sequence: CASSFSPKMNTEAFF. Combining the CDR3 with reference TRBV5-4 and TRBJ1-1 gives the whole variable domain ETGVTQSPTHLIKTRGQQVTLRCSSQSGHNTVSWYQQALGQGPQFIFQYYREEENGRGNFPPRFSGLQFPNYSSELNVNALELDDSALYLCASSFSPKMNTEAFFGQGTRLTVV.

This clone was seen just once. J is TRBJ1-6 and V is TRBV7-2; D might be TRBD1 (5 bases). V was pared by 0 bases and J by 10 bases, with 7 bases between. Germline assignment: CDR1 SGHTA and CDR2 FQGNSA. The CDR3 has 13 residues. The CDR3 is CASSLAGASPLHF. The CDR3 coding sequence is TGTGCCAGCAGCTTAGCCGGGGCCTCACCCCTCCACTTT.

J is TRBJ1-1 and V is TRBV5-1; no clear D gene. The CDR3 covers 13 residues. V was pared by 4 bases and J by 2 bases, with 9 bases between. The germline V gene encodes CDR1 SGHRS and CDR2 YFSETQ. The CDR3 coding sequence is TGCGCCAGCAGCAGGACGACCAACACTGAAGCTTTCTTT. This translates into CASSRTTNTEAFF.